This T cell receptor beta chain was profiled in a study of cytomegalovirus exposure and HLA in healthy donors. Primers: 60 Vbeta forward and 13 Jbeta reverse. Clones were sequenced by immunoSEQ multiplex PCR, and TCRdb holds only the in-frame ones, with some missing. The data hold some 110,000 clones, with 70% observed a single time. On this clone itself: Its target is unknown.

Germline V gene sequence: CDR1 SGHTA, CDR2 FQGNSA. CDR3 length: 15 residues. The trim removed 2 bases at V and 4 bases at J, leaving 5 bases unmatched. Study-level results: According to a later analysis, donors in an Asian-associated ancestry cluster reportedly had fewer N-insertions than the roughly 640-donor mean. Differences between HLA loci emerged in a later analysis of TCR association rates, with DRB1 most and HLA-C fewest. Immune exposure information comprised only CMV serostatus.

The V call is TRBV7-2, the J call TRBJ1-2, with 9 positions matching TRBD1. The sequence was obtained from a man between 25 and 39 years old in good health and CMV-seropositive. The sequenced sample was PBMCs. The CDR3 is CASSLNMGQGYGYTF. CDR3 bases: TGTGCCAGCAGCTTAAACATGGGACAGGGCTATGGCTACACCTTC.